The sequence of this T cell receptor (beta chain) was determined in a study of regulatory T cells in long-lasting Graves disease. Study background: It was over 5 years of antithyroid drugs, with positive TSH receptor antibodies, that meant persistent Graves' disease.

Specified time point: persistent/refractory GD, antithyroid drugs over 5 years with positive TRAb. From PBMCs, RNA was extracted and then used to make the TCR library. About this clonotype: Its antigen is undetermined.

Germline CDR1 reads ENHRY; CDR2 reads SYGVKD. V was pared by 4 bases and J by 7 bases, with 14 bases between. This CDR3 is 14 amino acids long. Whole-study findings and limits: Persistent Graves' patients showed a TCR diversity that was lower than that of newly diagnosed ones. Accuracy was possibly reduced by small sample size.

CDR3 regions were amplified by Arm-PCR using iRepertoire HTBI primers to build TCR beta libraries. MiXCR, run by TCRdb on the multiplex PCR reads, gives a single entry per CDR3 protein. Of over 450,000 distinct CDR3 sequences in the sample, roughly 21% were seen once. The chain has TRBV10-3 and TRBJ1-5; no clear D gene. The source was peripheral blood mononuclear cells (PBMCs), collected when the disease was refractory, from a patient treated with antithyroid drugs. The sequence derives from a female donor with Graves disease. The CDR3 bases are TGTGCCATCAGTGTAGAAGGGTTTAACCAGCCCCAGCATTTT. It yields the protein CAISVEGFNQPQHF.